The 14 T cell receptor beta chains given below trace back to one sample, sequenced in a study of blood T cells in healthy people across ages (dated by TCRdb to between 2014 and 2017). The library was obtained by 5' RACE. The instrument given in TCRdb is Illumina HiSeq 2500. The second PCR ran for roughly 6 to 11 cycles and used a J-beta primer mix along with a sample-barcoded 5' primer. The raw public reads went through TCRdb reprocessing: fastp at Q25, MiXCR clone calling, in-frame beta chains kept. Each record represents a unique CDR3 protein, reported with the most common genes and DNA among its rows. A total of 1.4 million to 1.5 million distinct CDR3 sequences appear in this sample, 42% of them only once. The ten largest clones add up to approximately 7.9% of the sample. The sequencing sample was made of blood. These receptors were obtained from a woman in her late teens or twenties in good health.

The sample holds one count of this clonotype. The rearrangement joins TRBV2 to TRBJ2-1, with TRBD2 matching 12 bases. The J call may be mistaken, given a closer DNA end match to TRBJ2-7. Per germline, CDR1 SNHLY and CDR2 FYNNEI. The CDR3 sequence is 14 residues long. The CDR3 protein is CASRTSGTYNEQYF. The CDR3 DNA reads TGTGCCAGCCGGACTAGCGGGACCTACAATGAGCAGTACTTC.

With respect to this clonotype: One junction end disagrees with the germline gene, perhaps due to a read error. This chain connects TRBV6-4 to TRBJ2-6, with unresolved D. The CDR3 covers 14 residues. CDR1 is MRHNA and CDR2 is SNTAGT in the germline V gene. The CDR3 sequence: CASSDTSGTNVLTF. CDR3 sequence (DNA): TGTGCCAGCAGTGACACCTCTGGGACCAACGTCCTGACTTTC.

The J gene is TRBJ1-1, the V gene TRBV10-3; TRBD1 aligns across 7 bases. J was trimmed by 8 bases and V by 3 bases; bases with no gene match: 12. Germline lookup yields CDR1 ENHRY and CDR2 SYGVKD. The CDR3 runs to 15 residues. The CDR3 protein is CAISDPDRDGLEAFF. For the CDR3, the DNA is TGTGCCATCAGTGACCCCGACAGGGACGGGCTGGAAGCTTTCTTT.

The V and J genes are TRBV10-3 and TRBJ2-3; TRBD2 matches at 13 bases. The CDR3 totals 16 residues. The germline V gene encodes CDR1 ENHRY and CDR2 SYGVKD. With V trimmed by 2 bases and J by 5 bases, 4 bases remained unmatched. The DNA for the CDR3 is TGTGCCATCAGTGAGACTAGCGGGAGGGTGGGAGATACGCAGTATTTT. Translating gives CAISETSGRVGDTQYF.

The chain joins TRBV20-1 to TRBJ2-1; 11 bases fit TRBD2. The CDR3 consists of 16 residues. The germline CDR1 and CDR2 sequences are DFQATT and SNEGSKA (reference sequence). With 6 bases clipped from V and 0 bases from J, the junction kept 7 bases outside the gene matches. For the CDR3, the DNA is TGCAGTGCCCTCCGACTAGCGGGGCTCTCCTACAATGAGCAGTTCTTC. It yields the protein CSALRLAGLSYNEQFF.

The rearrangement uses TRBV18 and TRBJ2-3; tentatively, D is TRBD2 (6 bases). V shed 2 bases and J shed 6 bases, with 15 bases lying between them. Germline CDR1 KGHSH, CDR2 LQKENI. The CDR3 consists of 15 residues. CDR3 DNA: TGTGCCAGCTCACCAGTTGGAGGGCCTGGGGATACGCAGTATTTT. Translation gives CASSPVGGPGDTQYF. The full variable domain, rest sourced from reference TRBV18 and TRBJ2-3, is NAGVMQNPRHLVRRRGQEARLRCSPMKGHSHVYWYRQLPEEGLKFMVYLQKENIIDESGMPKERFSAEFPKEGPSILRIQQVVRGDSAAYFCASSPVGGPGDTQYFGPGTRLTVL.

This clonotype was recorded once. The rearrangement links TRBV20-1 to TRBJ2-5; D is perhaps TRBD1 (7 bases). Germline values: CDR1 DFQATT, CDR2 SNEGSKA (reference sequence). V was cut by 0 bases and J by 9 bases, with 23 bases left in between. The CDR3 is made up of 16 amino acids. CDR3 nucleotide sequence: TGCAGTGCTAGAGACCACCAAACAGGGGCCGGGGAGGCCCAGTACTTC. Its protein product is CSARDHQTGAGEAQYF.

DNA of the CDR3: TGTGCCAGCAGTCATGGGACTAGCGGGGCCAAAAAAGAGACCCAGTACTTC. The encoded protein is CASSHGTSGAKKETQYF. The V gene is TRBV7-9, the J gene TRBJ2-5; 13 bases agree with TRBD2. This CDR3 is built from 17 residues. From germline, CDR1 is SEHNR and CDR2 FQNEAQ (reference sequence). Trimming took 6 bases from V and 3 from J; bases not matched to a gene: 10.

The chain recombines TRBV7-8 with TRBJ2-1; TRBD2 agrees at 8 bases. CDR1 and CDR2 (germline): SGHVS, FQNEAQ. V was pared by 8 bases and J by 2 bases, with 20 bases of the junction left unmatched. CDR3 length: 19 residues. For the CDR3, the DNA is TGTGCCAGCTGTCCGAAGTGGTATAGCGGGGATGTTACCTACAATGAGCAGTTCTTC. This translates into CASCPKWYSGDVTYNEQFF.

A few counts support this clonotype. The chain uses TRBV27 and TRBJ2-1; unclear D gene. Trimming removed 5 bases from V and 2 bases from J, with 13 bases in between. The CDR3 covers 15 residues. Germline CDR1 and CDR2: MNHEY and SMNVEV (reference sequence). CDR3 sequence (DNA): TGTGCCAGCAGTCTTGGTCCGAATCCCTACAATGAGCAGTTCTTC. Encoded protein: CASSLGPNPYNEQFF.

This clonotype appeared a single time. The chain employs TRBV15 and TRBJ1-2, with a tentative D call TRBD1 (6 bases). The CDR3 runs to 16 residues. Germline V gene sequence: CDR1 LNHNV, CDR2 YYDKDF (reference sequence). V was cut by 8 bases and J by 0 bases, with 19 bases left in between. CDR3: CATAPFQTGPNYGYTF. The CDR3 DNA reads TGTGCCACCGCGCCATTCCAGACAGGACCTAACTATGGCTACACCTTC.

The CDR3 DNA follows: TGTGCCAGCAGTACCGGGACACAGGGGTGGCAGCCCCAGCATTTT. This encodes CASSTGTQGWQPQHF. This chain uses TRBV12-3 or TRBV12-4 with TRBJ1-5; 7 bases agree with TRBD1. V was clipped by 5 bases and J by 7 bases; unmatched bases: 11. The CDR3 covers 15 residues.

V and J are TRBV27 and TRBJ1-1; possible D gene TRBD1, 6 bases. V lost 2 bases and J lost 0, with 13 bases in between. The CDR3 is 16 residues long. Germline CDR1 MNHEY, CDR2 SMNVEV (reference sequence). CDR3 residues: CASSLRGGRMNTEAFF. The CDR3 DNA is TGTGCCAGCAGTTTAAGGGGGGGACGGATGAACACTGAAGCTTTCTTT.

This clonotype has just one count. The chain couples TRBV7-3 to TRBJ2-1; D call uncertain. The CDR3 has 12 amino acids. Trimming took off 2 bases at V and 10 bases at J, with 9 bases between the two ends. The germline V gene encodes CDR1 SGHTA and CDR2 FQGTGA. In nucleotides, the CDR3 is TGTGCCAGCAGCTTATTTAGCCAGGAGCAGTTCTTC. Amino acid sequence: CASSLFSQEQFF.